These 20 T cell receptor beta chains were all obtained from the same sample, sequenced in a study of blood T cell repertoires in COVID-19. Repertoires were generated with immunoSEQ multiplex PCR, while TCRdb's copy carries only in-frame clones and drops some. The sample lists some 46,000 clones, around 75% seen once, with under 75% in the top ten. Sequenced input: peripheral blood. These receptors came from a man at least 80 years old with acute or convalescent COVID-19.

V is TRBV27 and J is TRBJ2-1; 7 nucleotides align to TRBD2. With V trimmed by 3 bases and J by 4 bases, 3 bases remained unmatched. Germline V gene sequence: CDR1 MNHEY, CDR2 SMNVEV (reference sequence). The CDR3 length is 14 residues. CDR3 coding DNA: TGTGCCAGCAGTTTCCAGCGGGATTACAATGAGCAGTTCTTC. This gives the protein CASSFQRDYNEQFF.

The chain couples TRBV7-2 to TRBJ2-1; 7 bases match TRBD2. J lost 9 bases, V lost 6 bases, and 11 bases had no gene match. The CDR3 is made up of 14 amino acids. CDR1 SGHTA and CDR2 FQGNSA come from the germline V gene. CDR3 nucleotides: TGTGCCAGCAGTTCTAATGGGAGGGCCACTGAGCAGTTCTTC. This encodes CASSSNGRATEQFF.

The chain combines TRBV4-3 with TRBJ1-1; no definite D call. The CDR3 contains 14 residues. The V end was cut by 1 base, the J end by 3 bases, with 9 bases between. The germline gives CDR1 LGHNA, CDR2 YSLEER. CDR3 bases: TGCGCCAGCAGCCAAGGAATGAGCCACACTGAAGCTTTCTTT. Its protein product is CASSQGMSHTEAFF.

This chain uses TRBV6-2 or TRBV6-3 with TRBJ2-1, with 11 nucleotides matching TRBD2. Germline CDR1 is MNHEY and CDR2 is SVGEGT. This CDR3 has 20 residues. V lost 6 bases, J lost 1 base, and 17 bases stayed unmatched. Here the CDR3 DNA reads TGTGCCAGCAGCTTTCTTAGCGGGAGGGCCCTCTATAGTTCCTACAATGAGCAGTTCTTC. Translating it yields CASSFLSGRALYSSYNEQFF.

The gene calls are TRBV27 and TRBJ1-2; D is uncertain. In germline, CDR1 is MNHEY, CDR2 SMNVEV (reference sequence). V shed 3 bases and J shed 0 bases, with 14 bases lying between them. This CDR3 region has 16 residues. CDR3 in amino acids: CASSFRAPTSNYGYTF. CDR3 sequence (DNA): TGTGCCAGCAGTTTCAGAGCGCCCACCTCTAACTATGGCTACACCTTC.

The V call is TRBV7-2, the J call TRBJ2-3; TRBD2 might be the D (5 bases). Trimming left V 8 bases short and J 1 base short, with 16 bases between. Germline V lookup: CDR1 SGHTA, CDR2 FQGNSA. The CDR3 runs to 15 residues. CDR3 sequence: CASLPGRWGTDTQYF. As DNA, the CDR3 is TGTGCCAGCCTTCCGGGGAGATGGGGCACAGATACGCAGTATTTT.

The rearrangement links TRBV7-3 to TRBJ2-1; 14 bases match TRBD2. The CDR3 is 15 residues long. Per the germline V gene, CDR1 is SGHTA and CDR2 is FQGTGA. V gave up 5 bases and J gave up 9 bases; unmatched junction bases: 6. The CDR3 spells CASSPGLAGVFEQFF. In nucleotides, the CDR3 is TGTGCCAGCAGCCCGGGACTAGCGGGAGTGTTTGAGCAGTTCTTC.

This chain joins TRBV12-5 and TRBJ1-6; a possible D gene is TRBD1 (6 bases). Trimming took 5 bases from V and 9 from J, leaving 17 bases between them. Per the germline V gene, CDR1 is LGHNT and CDR2 is FRNRAP. CDR3 size: 15 residues. CDR3 sequence (DNA): TGTGCTAGTGGTCCTTCGGGACAAGGGGGTTCACCCCTCCACTTT. This codes for CASGPSGQGGSPLHF.

V and J are TRBV5-8 and TRBJ1-5, with D uncertain. Germline lookup yields CDR1 SGHTS and CDR2 YDEGEE. Trimming took 4 bases from V and 4 from J, leaving 12 bases between them. This CDR3 spans 14 amino acids. The CDR3 loop reads CASSPRTVNQPQHF. The CDR3 DNA reads TGTGCCAGCAGCCCCCGGACTGTTAATCAGCCCCAGCATTTT.

This rearrangement joins TRBV12-3 or TRBV12-4 to TRBJ1-5; no firm D call. The CDR3 runs 13 residues. V was cut by 6 bases and J by 2 bases, with 8 bases left in between. CDR3 amino acids: CASSRGGNQPQHF. The CDR3 DNA reads as TGTGCCAGCAGCCGCGGGGGCAATCAGCCCCAGCATTTT.

This clone was seen a handful of times. This chain joins TRBV9 and TRBJ2-5; the D is unclear. The CDR3 runs to 13 residues. The germline V gene has CDR1 SGDLS and CDR2 YYNGEE. Trimming took off 1 base at V and 1 base at J, with 5 bases between the two ends. The CDR3 DNA sequence: TGTGCCAGCAGCGTAAAGCCCCAAGAGACCCAGTACTTC. Translated, it gives CASSVKPQETQYF.

The chain links TRBV30 to TRBJ2-3, with D possibly matching TRBD2 (8 bases). V was shortened by 1 base and J by 6 bases, with 20 bases between the two germline ends. Germline lookup yields CDR1 GTSNPN and CDR2 SVGIG (reference sequence). The length of the CDR3 is 16 residues. CDR3 coding DNA: TGTGCCTGGAGTGCGGGACAGATTAGCGGGATTGATACGCAGTATTTT. It yields the protein CAWSAGQISGIDTQYF.

The J gene is TRBJ2-1, the V gene TRBV11-2; 7 positions match TRBD2. V shed 4 bases, J shed 3 bases, and the junction held 6 bases outside the gene matches. The CDR3 consists of 15 residues. Germline V CDR1 and CDR2: SGHAT, FQNNGV. CDR3 region: CASSSNGGSYNEQFF. DNA of the CDR3: TGTGCCAGCAGCTCTAATGGCGGGAGCTACAATGAGCAGTTCTTC.

The rearrangement joins TRBV18 to TRBJ1-1; D ambiguous. Trimming took off 6 bases at V and 0 bases at J, with 8 bases between the two ends. Looked up from germline, CDR1 is KGHSH and CDR2 is LQKENI. The CDR3 has 13 amino acids. CDR3 DNA: TGTGCCAGCTCTTACACTATGAACACTGAAGCTTTCTTT. It yields the protein CASSYTMNTEAFF.

This clone was found a few times. The chain recombines TRBV18 with TRBJ2-1; D may be TRBD2 (5 bases). Germline assignment: CDR1 KGHSH and CDR2 LQKENI. Trimming cost V 6 bases and J 7 bases, with 7 bases left between them. This CDR3 has 11 residues. The CDR3, as DNA: TGTGCCAGCTCCGGGGAGAATGAGCAGTTCTTC. It is translated as CASSGENEQFF. Variable domain in full (rest from reference TRBV18 and TRBJ2-1): NAGVMQNPRHLVRRRGQEARLRCSPMKGHSHVYWYRQLPEEGLKFMVYLQKENIIDESGMPKERFSAEFPKEGPSILRIQQVVRGDSAAYFCASSGENEQFFGPGTRLTVL.

The chain is built from TRBV5-6 and TRBJ1-2; the match to TRBD1 covers 7 bases. Germline loops: CDR1 SGHDT, CDR2 YYEEEE. This CDR3 is 14 amino acids long. V lost 6 bases and J lost 2; bases outside the gene matches: 7. The CDR3 sequence: CASTETGSNYGYTF. The CDR3 region has the DNA TGTGCCAGCACCGAGACAGGGTCCAACTATGGCTACACCTTC.

In this sample, this clone turned up a few times. This chain joins TRBV5-1 and TRBJ1-3; D uncertain. CDR3 length: 15 residues. From germline, CDR1 is SGHRS and CDR2 YFSETQ. V was cut by 2 bases and J by 2 bases, with 11 bases left in between. CDR3 protein: CASSFGDSTGNTIYF. CDR3 nucleotides: TGCGCCAGCAGCTTCGGAGACTCAACTGGAAACACCATATATTTT.

The CDR3 is CASSSGTFNTEAFF. The CDR3 coding sequence is TGTGCCAGCAGCTCCGGGACATTTAACACTGAAGCTTTCTTT. The J gene is TRBJ1-1, the V gene TRBV7-6, with a possible D match to TRBD1 (6 bases). From germline, CDR1 is SGHVS and CDR2 FNYEAQ. V was trimmed by 4 bases and J by 2 bases, leaving 11 bases between them. This CDR3 is 14 amino acids long. Together with reference TRBV7-6 and TRBJ1-1, the CDR3 gives the full variable domain: GAGVSQSPRYKVTKRGQDVALRCDPISGHVSLYWYRQALGQGPEFLTYFNYEAQQDKSGLPNDRFSAERPEGSISTLTIQRTEQRDSAMYRCASSSGTFNTEAFFGQGTRLTVV.

Only a few counts were recorded for this clone. The V and J genes are TRBV10-2 and TRBJ2-3; D not certain. Germline CDR1 reads WSHSY; CDR2 reads SAAADI. The ends were cut back, 0 bases at V and 2 bases at J, with 9 bases in the middle. The CDR3 consists of 15 residues. CDR3 region: CASSESTWATDTQYF. The CDR3 coding sequence is TGCGCCAGCAGTGAGTCTACCTGGGCCACAGATACGCAGTATTTT.

The chain is built from TRBV7-9 and TRBJ2-7; the D gene is possibly TRBD1 (6 bases). Germline lookup yields CDR1 SEHNR and CDR2 FQNEAQ (reference sequence). Trimming pared 1 base from V and 6 bases from J, leaving 13 bases between. The CDR3 is 14 residues long. The CDR3 bases are TGTGCCAGCAGCTTAGATGGGGCAGGGGTCGAGCAGTACTTC. Protein sequence: CASSLDGAGVEQYF.